The rows below give T cell receptor beta chains drawn from one sample of a study of beta chain features in type 1 diabetes. Measured with immunoSEQ multiplex PCR; TCRdb has only the in-frame clones, and not every one. The data show over 150,000 clones, approximately 8.1% seen once. Sequencing was carried out using central memory CD4+ T cells from blood. Every receptor here comes from a man aged 18 to 29 in good health. Both conserved end residues are part of each CDR3. Each record gives: V gene, clone size, J gene, D gene, CDR3 protein, CDR3 DNA. A D gene is named only where the DNA matches it firmly. Some rows have no size entry. The others give once, few or many, or a class for an expanded clone.

TRBV7-7	few	TRBJ2-3	NA	CASSLAQDTDTQYF	TGTGCCAGCAGCTTAGCACAGGACACAGATACGCAGTATTTT
TRBV15	few	TRBJ2-5	NA	CATRRTGKETQYF	TGTGCCACCAGGCGCACGGGAAAAGAGACCCAGTACTTC
TRBV2	few	TRBJ1-2	TRBD1	CASSEDRAIDYGYTF	TGTGCCAGCAGTGAGGACAGGGCGATTGACTATGGCTACACCTTC
TRBV27	NA	TRBJ1-4	TRBD1	CASSRNRGTNEKLFF	TGTGCCAGCAGCCGAAACAGGGGGACTAATGAAAAACTGTTTTTT
TRBV7-2	few	TRBJ2-3	TRBD2	CASSLGPSGGADTQYF	TGTGCCAGCAGCTTAGGCCCTAGCGGGGGTGCAGATACGCAGTATTTT
TRBV27	NA	TRBJ1-4	NA	CASSRSLNEKLFF	TGTGCCAGCAGTAGAAGCCTTAATGAAAAACTGTTTTTT
TRBV4-3	NA	TRBJ1-4	NA	CASSQGTSEKLFF	TGCGCCAGCAGCCAAGGAACAAGTGAAAAACTGTTTTTT
TRBV5-1	many	TRBJ2-3	TRBD2	CASSLGLAGDSDTQYF	TGCGCCAGCAGCCTGGGACTAGCGGGGGACTCAGATACGCAGTATTTT
TRBV18	few	TRBJ2-3	TRBD1	CASSPPTGLGDTQYF	TGTGCCAGCTCACCCCCGACAGGGTTAGGAGATACGCAGTATTTT
TRBV7-2	NA	TRBJ1-1	NA	CASSLDRANTEAFF	TGTGCCAGCAGCTTAGACAGGGCTAACACTGAAGCTTTCTTT
TRBV7-2	NA	TRBJ2-1	TRBD2	CASSWAGLAGNEQFF	TGTGCCAGCAGCTGGGCCGGACTAGCGGGCAATGAGCAGTTCTTC
TRBV4-3	many	TRBJ1-4	NA	CASSPDSSLIEKLFF	TGCGCCAGCAGCCCCGACAGCTCGCTTATTGAAAAACTGTTTTTT